The rows below give T cell receptor beta chains drawn from one sample of a study of identical twins. Each CDR3 protein is one row after TCRdb ran MiXCR on the 5' RACE reads. The data contain around 550,000 distinct CDR3 sequences, roughly 15% of them seen just once; the ten biggest clones take up about 0.4%. These sequences were also reported in another study, on yellow fever vaccine responses in identical twins.

The sequenced sample consisted of CD4+ T cells sorted from blood. The receptors derive from a woman younger than 30 in good health. The CDR3 runs from the conserved cysteine through the conserved F or W. D genes are given only for firm matches. Size values are once, few and many counts, or a class for expanded clones, and some rows have none.

j_gene,d_gene,abundance,v_gene,CDR3aa,CDR3nt
TRBJ2-7,TRBD2,few,TRBV4-1,CASSQEWLAGVKYEQYF,TGCGCCAGCAGCCAAGAATGGCTAGCGGGAGTTAAGTACGAGCAGTACTTC
TRBJ2-1,-,-,TRBV5-1,CASSLDAGIYNEQFF,TGCGCCAGCAGCTTGGACGCGGGGATTTACAATGAGCAGTTCTTC
TRBJ1-2,-,few,TRBV3-1,CASSTRDPRGGYTF,TGTGCCAGCAGCACCAGGGATCCCAGGGGTGGCTACACCTTC
TRBJ2-2,-,many,TRBV11-2,CASSLARTGELFF,TGTGCCAGCAGCTTAGCTCGGACCGGGGAGCTGTTTTTT
TRBJ2-3,TRBD2,-,TRBV12-3/TRBV12-4,CASSLNGPAGGANTQYF,TGTGCCAGCAGTTTGAACGGACCAGCGGGAGGAGCAAATACGCAGTATTTT
TRBJ2-3,TRBD2,many,TRBV5-1,CASSFLLAPPDTQYF,TGCGCCAGCAGCTTCTTACTAGCGCCGCCAGATACGCAGTATTTT
TRBJ2-7,TRBD2,-,TRBV2,CASRTRTSGYTPSYEQYF,TGTGCCAGCAGAACTAGGACTAGCGGGTATACCCCTTCCTACGAGCAGTACTTC
TRBJ1-1,-,few,TRBV5-1,CASSVDSRRTEAFF,TGCGCCAGCAGCGTCGACAGTAGAAGAACTGAAGCTTTCTTT
TRBJ2-1,-,many,TRBV18,CASSPGQEDEQFF,TGTGCCAGCTCACCGGGACAAGAGGATGAGCAGTTCTTC
TRBJ2-1,-,few,TRBV15,CATSRLNVGQGQWSSYNEQFF,TGTGCCACCAGCAGACTTAACGTTGGGCAGGGACAATGGAGCTCCTACAATGAGCAGTTCTTC
TRBJ2-7,TRBD1,-,TRBV7-8,CASSSNRGSYEQYF,TGTGCCAGCAGCTCGAACAGGGGGTCCTACGAGCAGTACTTC
TRBJ2-2,-,few,TRBV12-3/TRBV12-4,CASSLARGTGELFF,TGTGCCAGCAGTTTAGCGAGGGGCACCGGGGAGCTGTTTTTT
TRBJ1-2,TRBD1,-,TRBV20-1,CSAQGTGMYGYTF,TGCAGTGCCCAGGGGACAGGGATGTATGGCTACACCTTC
TRBJ2-2,-,few,TRBV5-6,CASSFRQGRGTGELFF,TGTGCCAGCAGCTTCCGGCAGGGTAGGGGGACCGGGGAGCTGTTTTTT
TRBJ2-1,-,-,TRBV18,CASSRSPDNEQFF,TGTGCCAGCTCCCGCAGCCCAGATAATGAGCAGTTCTTC
TRBJ2-7,TRBD2,few,TRBV9,CASSVGTSGVEQYF,TGTGCCAGCAGCGTAGGGACTAGCGGGGTCGAGCAGTACTTC
TRBJ2-7,-,few,TRBV12-3/TRBV12-4,CASSLASIKVYEQYF,TGTGCCAGCAGTTTAGCTTCAATAAAGGTCTACGAGCAGTACTTC
TRBJ2-7,TRBD2,few,TRBV20-1,CSANSGSHPYEQYF,TGCAGTGCCAATAGCGGGAGCCACCCCTACGAGCAGTACTTC
TRBJ2-1,TRBD1,-,TRBV5-1,CASSLVGTGNSNEQFF,TGCGCCAGCAGCTTGGTTGGGACAGGGAATAGCAATGAGCAGTTCTTC
TRBJ2-1,TRBD2,many,TRBV5-1,CASSLGTSVYNEQFF,TGCGCCAGCAGCTTGGGGACTAGCGTCTACAATGAGCAGTTCTTC
TRBJ2-5,TRBD1,few,TRBV12-3/TRBV12-4,CASSFMGQVTGETQYF,TGTGCCAGCAGTTTTATGGGACAGGTGACGGGGGAGACCCAGTACTTC
TRBJ2-5,-,-,TRBV12-3/TRBV12-4,CASSLRVSETQYF,TGTGCCAGCAGTTTAAGGGTCTCAGAGACCCAGTACTTC
TRBJ2-3,-,-,TRBV5-1,CASSLAAGAVDTQYF,TGCGCCAGCAGCTTGGCCGCGGGGGCTGTAGATACGCAGTATTTT
TRBJ1-1,TRBD1,-,TRBV28,CASSLQFQGARNTEAFF,TGTGCCAGCAGTTTACAGTTTCAGGGGGCACGAAACACTGAAGCTTTCTTT
TRBJ2-7,-,once,TRBV20-1,CSARGRTYEQYF,TGCAGTGCTAGGGGCCGAACCTACGAGCAGTACTTC
TRBJ1-4,-,many,TRBV3-1,CASSPTGNGEKLFF,TGTGCCAGCAGCCCCACGGGGAACGGTGAAAAACTGTTTTTT
TRBJ1-1,-,few,TRBV3-1,CASISENTEAFF,TGTGCCAGCATTTCGGAGAACACTGAAGCTTTCTTT
TRBJ2-7,TRBD2,many,TRBV5-1,CASSLSPSGIYEQYF,TGCGCCAGCAGCTTGTCGCCTAGCGGGATATACGAGCAGTACTTC
TRBJ1-2,-,-,TRBV20-1,CSARGGGGGYTF,TGCAGTGCTAGAGGTGGGGGGGGAGGCTACACCTTC
TRBJ2-7,TRBD2,few,TRBV20-1,CSASDLLAGSYEQYF,TGCAGTGCTAGTGACTTACTAGCGGGATCCTACGAGCAGTACTTC
TRBJ2-5,-,-,TRBV7-7,CASSPGRLIETQYF,TGTGCCAGCAGCCCGGGACGGTTGATAGAGACCCAGTACTTC
TRBJ2-7,TRBD2,-,TRBV3-1,CASSQESAGAFYEQYF,TGTGCCAGCAGCCAAGAATCTGCGGGAGCATTCTACGAGCAGTACTTC
TRBJ2-1,-,few,TRBV12-3/TRBV12-4,CASSWGQTNEQFF,TGTGCCAGCAGTTGGGGTCAGACGAATGAGCAGTTCTTC
TRBJ2-7,-,-,TRBV4-2,CASSQDFGAGTSYEQYF,TGTGCCAGCAGCCAAGATTTTGGAGCGGGTACCTCCTACGAGCAGTACTTC
TRBJ2-1,-,-,TRBV12-3/TRBV12-4,CASSFEGGRNEQFF,TGTGCCAGCAGTTTTGAGGGGGGGCGTAATGAGCAGTTCTTC
TRBJ1-2,-,few,TRBV5-1,CASRTDRNYGYTF,TGCGCCAGCAGAACCGACAGGAACTATGGCTACACCTTC
TRBJ2-1,TRBD2,few,TRBV5-1,CASSTSGSDNEQFF,TGCGCCAGCTCTACTAGCGGGTCTGACAATGAGCAGTTCTTC
TRBJ2-3,TRBD2,few,TRBV7-9,CASSSRGGGSDTQYF,TGTGCCAGCAGCTCACGGGGGGGGGGTTCAGATACGCAGTATTTT
TRBJ2-2,-,few,TRBV7-2,CASSGRRVTNTGELFF,TGTGCCAGCAGCGGTCGCAGGGTTACGAACACCGGGGAGCTGTTTTTT
TRBJ1-1,-,many,TRBV5-1,CASSLAGGRGGTEAFF,TGCGCCAGCAGCTTGGCCGGGGGCAGGGGTGGCACTGAAGCTTTCTTT
TRBJ2-5,TRBD2,-,TRBV6-2/TRBV6-3,CASSNGLARETQYF,TGTGCCAGCAGTAACGGACTAGCGAGGGAGACCCAGTACTTC
TRBJ2-1,TRBD2,-,TRBV7-8,CASSRVLAGGYNEQFF,TGTGCCAGCAGTCGAGTCCTAGCGGGGGGGTACAATGAGCAGTTCTTC
TRBJ2-3,-,-,TRBV14,CASSQDYSYRGDTQYF,TGTGCCAGCAGCCAAGATTACAGTTATCGGGGGGATACGCAGTATTTT
TRBJ1-5,-,few,TRBV12-3/TRBV12-4,CASSSTGKQPQHF,TGTGCCAGCAGTAGTACAGGGAAGCAGCCCCAGCATTTT
TRBJ1-1,-,few,TRBV12-3/TRBV12-4,CASSLAWGITEAFF,TGTGCCAGCAGTTTAGCATGGGGGATCACTGAAGCTTTCTTT
TRBJ1-5,-,few,TRBV11-3,CASSLSELISNQPQHF,TGTGCCAGCAGCTTATCTGAATTAATTAGCAATCAGCCCCAGCATTTT
TRBJ2-3,TRBD2,-,TRBV20-1,CSARDSGRATDTQYF,TGCAGTGCTAGAGATAGCGGGAGGGCCACAGATACGCAGTATTTT
TRBJ2-7,-,once,TRBV7-9,CASSPGDTPQGDEQYF,TGTGCCAGCAGCCCTGGGGATACCCCCCAGGGCGACGAGCAGTACTTC
TRBJ1-3,TRBD1,few,TRBV20-1,CSAVQGAGNTIYF,TGCAGTGCTGTACAGGGGGCTGGAAACACCATATATTTT
TRBJ2-7,-,-,TRBV5-5,CASSLALGPPEQYF,TGTGCCAGCAGCTTGGCCTTGGGTCCACCCGAGCAGTACTTC
TRBJ2-1,-,few,TRBV6-5,CASSYLSGPTNEQFF,TGTGCCAGCAGTTACTTGAGCGGGCCTACGAATGAGCAGTTCTTC
TRBJ2-2,TRBD2,few,TRBV20-1,CSAFGLAGETGELFF,TGCAGTGCGTTTGGACTAGCGGGGGAGACCGGGGAGCTGTTTTTT